This T cell receptor (beta chain) was sequenced during a study of CD8 T cells in ankylosing spondylitis. Findings of the study overall: Characteristic of ankylosing spondylitis blood, it appeared, was a TCR beta motif comprising about eight highly homologous variants. Researchers report that disease-linked clones proved CD8+ and relatively rare in peripheral blood.

Library preparation for TCR beta used quantitative 5'-RACE with molecular barcodes. Each CDR3 protein gets one entry after TCRdb re-called the 5' RACE reads with MiXCR. The table records under 550,000 distinct CDR3 sequences, 26% of them present only once. Note on this clonotype: The antigen remains undetermined.

Per the germline V gene, CDR1 is SGHAT and CDR2 is FQNNGV. Trimming cost V 1 base and J 0 bases; bases outside gene matches: 3. This CDR3 region has 16 residues. The source of this sequence is a male donor with ankylosing spondylitis. The chain links TRBV11-2 to TRBJ1-1; 9 nucleotides match TRBD1. Sequenced input: blood, either unsorted or a sorted T cell fraction (not recorded which). Written as DNA, the CDR3 is TGTGCCAGCAGCTTAGGGACAGGGGCCGTGAACACTGAAGCTTTCTTT. Protein product: CASSLGTGAVNTEAFF.